The clone carrying this T cell receptor beta chain was counted between two and nine times. What it binds is unknown. Each CDR3 protein gets one entry after TCRdb re-called the 5' RACE reads with MiXCR. The table shows 350,000 or so distinct CDR3 sequences, with approximately 8.8% occurring only once. CDR1 LNHDA and CDR2 SQIVND come from the germline V gene (reference sequence). Trimming took 2 bases from V and 9 from J, leaving 14 bases between them. CDR3 length: 14 amino acids. This sample stems from a study of identical twins. Study-wide results and limits: There was an excess of low generation probability in the out-of-frame alpha sequences that twins shared. Conclusions rested on cross-sectional statistics rather than following the same donors. Abundant cord blood beta clonotypes carried fewer insertions; memory repertoires showed none. Monozygotic twin pairs showed more out-of-frame TCR alpha sharing than models estimated.

Source material: naive T cells sorted from blood. The sequence came from a woman aged 50 to 60 in good health. V is TRBV19 and J is TRBJ2-1, with D hard to call. The CDR3 DNA reads TGTGCCAGTAGTATACCCGGGTTCACACCTGAGCAGTTCTTC. As protein: CASSIPGFTPEQFF.